The rows below give T cell receptor beta chains drawn from one sample of a study of T cells in Graves' hyperthyroidism and ophthalmopathy. MiXCR was run by TCRdb on the multiplex PCR reads, yielding one entry per CDR3 protein. Here the sample spans hundreds of thousands of distinct CDR3 sequences, less than 20% being singletons. The sequencing input was blood. Receptors originate from a young woman with Graves' ophthalmopathy. The conserved cysteine and the conserved F or W are not part of the CDR3 here. A D gene is named only where the DNA matches it firmly.

>TRBJ1-5|TRBV28|NA
ASSKQGGHQPQH
>TRBJ1-6|TRBV9|NA
ASSVGPRNNSPLH
>TRBJ2-3|TRBV6-4|NA
ASSDGGPTDTQY
>TRBJ2-2|TRBV20-1|NA
SAIEAGELF
>TRBJ2-7|TRBV7-3|NA
ASSLGAGAAYEQY
>TRBJ2-1|TRBV19|NA
ASSWGNPYNEQF
>TRBJ1-4|TRBV28|NA
ASSLQGVATNEKLF
>TRBJ2-5|TRBV18|NA
ASSPASETQY
>TRBJ1-1|TRBV5-1|TRBD1
ASSLEGQGNTEAF
>TRBJ1-4|TRBV2|NA
ASSEAGPVTNEKLF
>TRBJ2-7|TRBV7-6|NA
ASSLAPSSYEQY
>TRBJ2-2|TRBV7-6|NA
ASSLPQSWGTGELF
>TRBJ2-3|TRBV10-2|NA
ASTEGGPPDTQY
>TRBJ1-5|TRBV30|NA
AWSGVVGQPQH
>TRBJ1-1|TRBV5-1|NA
ASSLVEGARNTEAF
>TRBJ2-5|TRBV20-1|NA
SARDPLTGGGETQY
>TRBJ2-1|TRBV5-5|NA
ASSLDLLAYNEQF
>TRBJ2-1|TRBV19|TRBD2
ASSIDPGGFYNEQF
>TRBJ1-4|TRBV20-1|TRBD1
SATRDSATNEKLF
>TRBJ2-7|TRBV6-5|NA
ASSYSGVLYEQY
>TRBJ1-1|TRBV2|NA
ASRAMNTEAF
>TRBJ1-4|TRBV6-5|NA
ASSYSGVWGLGEKLF
>TRBJ2-7|TRBV29-1|NA
SVTGERYEQY
>TRBJ2-1|TRBV7-2|TRBD2
ASSWILAGGHNEQF
>TRBJ1-1|TRBV11-2|NA
ASSLVRGNTEAF
>TRBJ2-1|TRBV7-2|TRBD2
ASSAAGGRINEQF
>TRBJ2-3|TRBV25-1|NA
ASSDRGGADTQY
>TRBJ2-7|TRBV28|TRBD2
ASSFRLAGERKYEQY
>TRBJ1-1|TRBV7-6|NA
ASSLEARQVNTEAF
>TRBJ1-1|TRBV29-1|NA
SGAGNTEAF